This TCR beta chain was observed in a study of identical twins (dated by TCRdb to the mid-2010s). Looking at the study overall: The study deep-sequenced TCR alpha and beta repertoires from monozygotic twins, unrelated adults of various ages and cord blood to test whether fetal clonotypes persist. Replicate twin experiments were performed at different times using different library preparation protocols to rule out contamination. What the authors observed across the whole study: Because the same donors could not be followed over many years, the conclusions relied on cross-sectional statistical analysis. Recombination models systematically underestimated out-of-frame TCR alpha sharing in monozygotic twins but agreed with sharing between unrelated individuals. A weaker excess of twin sharing was found in beta out-of-frame sequences because the signal-to-noise ratio was lowered by fewer shared sequences. Fewer insertions were carried by abundant cord blood beta clonotypes; a weaker similar trend was observed in young adult naive repertoires, while no such trend was observed in memory repertoires. Compared with coincidental sharing between unrelated individuals, out-of-frame TCR alpha sequences shared between twins had an excess of sequences with low generation probability. Zero-insertion analyses could be partly confounded by invariant T cells such as MAIT and iNKT, although diverse VJ usage argued against such confounding for most clonotypes.

All donors were healthy Caucasians. Three pairs of female monozygotic twins, all aged about 18 to 29 years, were included in the twin cohort. Positive isolation kits from Invitrogen were used to isolate the CD4+ and CD8+ T cell populations. The method behind the library was 5' RACE. TCRdb names Illumina HiSeq 2000 as the instrument used. A universal primer binding site was introduced by template switching, and a unique molecular identifier was present in the final cDNA, enabling accurate counting of TCR cDNA molecules. First-strand cDNA for TCR alpha and beta chains was synthesized from specific primers in the conserved constant-segment region. To control for contamination, each cDNA library was double barcoded with a SMART-Mk sample barcode plus Illumina barcodes. TruSeq adapter sequences and Illumina sample barcodes were added in two successive PCR steps. The TCR alpha and beta cDNA libraries were sequenced on the Illumina HiSeq platform using custom primers. The original pipeline was this. Unique molecular identifiers were extracted from raw reads with MiGEC, and CDR3 positions were determined with MiXCR. Recombination models were inferred per individual with the repgenHMM and IGoR tools using an EM algorithm. The tcR package in R was used for shared clonotype analysis, with sharing normalized by the product of cloneset sizes. To study raw recombination free of thymic and clonal selection effects, out-of-frame nonproductive sequences were analyzed. The public sequencing data were trimmed at Q25 with fastp and processed into clonotypes with MiXCR by TCRdb, which kept only in-frame beta chains. Every distinct CDR3 protein forms one entry, paired with its most common genes and DNA. Clone size and V and J calls follow TCRdb, not the original study. In this sample the table shows about 250,000 distinct CDR3 sequences, 7.5% of which occur a single time. Less than 6.5% of the sample lies in the top ten.

This clonotype was counted between two and nine times. Its antigen is still unknown. Per-nucleotide qualities are absent, and no much larger clonotype sits a single base away. The germline V gene (reference sequence) sets CDR1 to LGHDT and CDR2 to YNNKEL. Including cysteine and phenylalanine, the CDR3 has 15 amino acids. Only CDR3 DNA remains: 45 bases, in frame from the first base. At the junction V is shortened by 3 bases and J by 6 bases; bases outside the gene matches: 9. Separately, the same data were catalogued under a study of yellow fever vaccine responses in identical twins. From that second study: According to the authors, the vaccine-induced T cell response in identical twins seemed to be partly convergent and partly specific to each individual. Focusing on identical twins, the study followed the T cell clones that responded to the vaccine, and did so with precision.

In this chain, TRBV3-1 is recombined with TRBJ2-3, and 7 bases in between align with TRBD2. The sample taken for sequencing was CD8+ T cells sorted from blood. The clonotype originates from a woman aged 18 to 35 in good health. Here is the DNA: TGTGCCAGCAGCCAGGCGGGACTAAATTTTGATACGCAGTATTTT. It is translated as CASSQAGLNFDTQYF.